A selection of T cell receptor beta chains follows, all from one sample in a study of blood T cells in healthy people across ages. TCRdb passed the 5' RACE reads through MiXCR, listing each CDR3 protein once. The sample holds about 1.6 million distinct CDR3 sequences, around 36% seen once. The sequenced sample consisted of blood. Receptor source: a woman aged 30 to 39 in good health. Each CDR3 is given with its conserved first and last residue. The D gene is left open where the match is weak. The size of a clone is reported for some rows only, either as once, few or many, or as a class for expanded clones.

v_call,clone_size,d_call,j_call,cdr3_aa,cdr3_nt
TRBV5-1,NA,NA,TRBJ2-2,CASSLIYWDPGELFF,TGCGCCAGCAGCTTGATATACTGGGATCCCGGGGAGCTGTTTTTT
TRBV29-1,few,NA,TRBJ1-1,CSAAENTEAFF,TGCAGCGCAGCAGAGAACACTGAAGCTTTCTTT
TRBV3-1,NA,TRBD1,TRBJ2-1,CASSPRTTGAYNEQFF,TGTGCCAGCAGCCCCCGGACGACAGGGGCATACAATGAGCAGTTCTTC
TRBV20-1,many,NA,TRBJ2-4,CSTSTRGPKNIQYF,TGCAGTACCTCAACCAGGGGACCCAAAAACATTCAGTACTTC
TRBV28,NA,NA,TRBJ2-2,CATKDSTGELFF,TGTGCCACAAAGGATTCGACCGGGGAGCTGTTTTTT
TRBV5-1,once,NA,TRBJ2-3,CASSLGFNTQYF,TGCGCCAGCAGCTTGGGCTTCAATACGCAGTATTTT
TRBV18,NA,NA,TRBJ1-2,CASSPITDTNYGYTF,TGTGCCAGCTCACCAATTACTGACACCAACTATGGCTACACCTTC
TRBV4-1,NA,NA,TRBJ1-5,CASSPVMHRIQPQHF,TGCGCCAGCAGCCCGGTAATGCACAGGATCCAGCCCCAGCATTTT
TRBV12-3/TRBV12-4,NA,NA,TRBJ2-5,CASSSLFLGPLGETQYF,TGTGCCAGCAGTTCCTTGTTCCTTGGCCCCCTGGGGGAGACCCAGTACTTC
TRBV20-1,NA,NA,TRBJ1-5,CSARTDSSNQPQHF,TGCAGTGCTAGAACAGACAGTAGCAATCAGCCCCAGCATTTT
TRBV29-1,many,NA,TRBJ2-4,CSVEVMGTLAKNIQYF,TGCAGCGTTGAAGTAATGGGTACACTAGCCAAAAACATTCAGTACTTC
TRBV5-1,few,TRBD2,TRBJ2-1,CASSSSGLAGADEQFF,TGCGCCAGCAGCTCGTCCGGACTAGCGGGGGCCGATGAGCAGTTCTTC
TRBV12-3/TRBV12-4,few,TRBD1,TRBJ1-1,CASSWTGDAEAFF,TGTGCCAGCAGTTGGACAGGGGATGCTGAAGCTTTCTTT
TRBV28,NA,TRBD2,TRBJ2-5,CASSLRSGGGQEQYF,TGTGCCAGCAGTTTACGATCTGGCGGGGGTCAGGAGCAGTACTTC
TRBV12-3/TRBV12-4,once,NA,TRBJ1-2,CASSYSSVNYGYTF,TGTGCCAGCAGCTATAGCAGTGTAAACTATGGCTACACCTTC
TRBV7-9,NA,NA,TRBJ2-1,CASSPLPGRGKENEQFF,TGTGCCAGCAGCCCACTCCCCGGGCGCGGGAAGGAAAATGAGCAGTTCTTC
TRBV29-1,many,NA,TRBJ2-5,CSVDGRLGEETQYF,TGCAGCGTTGATGGGCGGTTGGGGGAAGAGACCCAGTACTTC
TRBV27,NA,TRBD1,TRBJ2-1,CASSSGTGYSEQFF,TGTGCCAGCAGCTCCGGGACAGGTTATAGTGAGCAGTTCTTC
TRBV4-1,NA,TRBD2,TRBJ2-1,CASSQSAGGNNERFF,TGCGCCAGCAGCCAGAGCGCGGGAGGAAACAATGAGCGGTTCTTC
TRBV29-1,NA,NA,TRBJ1-2,CSVSLRSQGYTF,TGCAGCGTTAGCCTCAGGAGTCAGGGCTACACCTTC
TRBV12-3/TRBV12-4,few,TRBD2,TRBJ2-3,CASSLLGREADTQYF,TGTGCCAGCAGCCTCCTAGGACGGGAGGCAGATACGCAGTATTTT
TRBV10-3,many,NA,TRBJ1-2,CAISESTGEYGYTF,TGTGCCATCAGTGAGTCGACGGGGGAATATGGCTACACCTTC
TRBV29-1,many,NA,TRBJ2-1,CSVQDGLGEQFF,TGCAGCGTCCAGGACGGCCTAGGGGAGCAGTTCTTC
TRBV7-9,NA,NA,TRBJ2-1,CANSLDPGIDEQFF,TGTGCCAACAGCTTAGATCCAGGGATAGATGAGCAGTTCTTC
TRBV5-6,few,TRBD1,TRBJ1-2,CASSQRQGGYGYTF,TGTGCCAGCAGCCAGCGACAGGGCGGCTATGGCTACACCTTC
TRBV10-3,NA,NA,TRBJ1-6,CAISVDITGNSPLHF,TGTGCCATCAGCGTGGACATCACCGGGAATTCACCCCTCCACTTT
TRBV7-3,few,NA,TRBJ1-1,CASSLRRGSGPEAFF,TGTGCCAGCAGCTTAAGGAGGGGGTCGGGCCCTGAAGCTTTCTTT
TRBV7-2,NA,NA,TRBJ2-1,CARSLGGPLARGGSYNEQFF,TGTGCCAGGAGCTTAGGGGGGCCTCTAGCGCGGGGAGGCTCCTACAATGAGCAGTTCTTC
TRBV20-1,few,NA,TRBJ2-1,CSAYRDAAYNEQFF,TGCAGTGCTTACCGGGATGCCGCCTACAATGAGCAGTTCTTC
TRBV18,NA,NA,TRBJ2-7,CASSPLTLGEQYF,TGTGCCAGCTCACCGCTGACCTTGGGTGAGCAGTACTTC
TRBV28,few,NA,TRBJ2-7,CASSYPHQAHEVYEQYF,TGTGCCAGCAGTTACCCACATCAGGCCCATGAGGTATACGAGCAGTACTTC
TRBV6-1,NA,NA,TRBJ2-7,CASGEANYEQYF,TGTGCCAGCGGTGAAGCCAACTACGAGCAGTACTTC
TRBV7-2,NA,NA,TRBJ1-3,CASSPTGYPGNTIYF,TGTGCCAGCAGCCCCACAGGGTACCCAGGAAACACCATATATTTT
TRBV7-8,NA,TRBD2,TRBJ2-1,CASSSPLAGNSYNEQFF,TGTGCCAGCAGCTCTCCTCTAGCGGGTAACTCCTACAATGAGCAGTTCTTC
TRBV9,few,NA,TRBJ1-1,CASSVYGNQAAEAFF,TGTGCCAGCAGCGTATACGGCAATCAGGCGGCTGAAGCTTTCTTT
TRBV7-9,NA,TRBD2,TRBJ2-5,CASSLGGAAGFRETQYF,TGTGCCAGCAGCTTAGGAGGGGCAGCGGGGTTTCGAGAGACCCAGTACTTC
TRBV20-1,many,NA,TRBJ2-7,CSAPGQITYEQYF,TGCAGTGCTCCTGGACAGATAACCTACGAGCAGTACTTC
TRBV5-1,many,TRBD1,TRBJ1-2,CASSPGTGLNYGYTF,TGTGCCAGCAGCCCTGGGACAGGCCTTAACTATGGCTACACCTTC
TRBV12-3/TRBV12-4,NA,NA,TRBJ1-1,CASSSSGVGTEAFF,TGTGCCAGCAGTTCCTCAGGGGTTGGCACTGAGGCTTTCTTT
TRBV29-1,NA,TRBD2,TRBJ2-7,CSVEDRGLAGGEQYF,TGCAGCGTTGAAGATAGGGGACTAGCGGGAGGCGAGCAGTACTTC
TRBV7-2,few,NA,TRBJ2-3,CASSDLEEVHTDTQYF,TGTGCCAGCAGCGATCTCGAGGAGGTGCATACAGATACGCAGTATTTT
TRBV28,few,NA,TRBJ2-5,CASSPGASYRETQYF,TGTGCCAGCAGTCCCGGAGCGTCTTATCGGGAGACCCAGTACTTC
TRBV20-1,NA,NA,TRBJ2-7,CSARDWGLPNSYEQYF,TGCAGTGCTAGAGATTGGGGACTCCCGAACTCCTACGAGCAGTACTTC
TRBV10-3,NA,NA,TRBJ2-3,CAISESIMGGAGTDTQYF,TGTGCCATCAGTGAGTCAATAATGGGAGGTGCTGGCACAGATACGCAGTATTTT
TRBV5-1,NA,TRBD1,TRBJ2-5,CASSSDRLSGTQYF,TGCGCCAGCAGCTCGGACAGGTTGAGTGGGACCCAGTACTTC
TRBV2,NA,NA,TRBJ1-5,CASSETPPSNQPQHF,TGTGCCAGCAGTGAAACACCGCCTAGCAATCAGCCCCAGCATTTT
TRBV7-2,NA,TRBD1,TRBJ2-1,CASTSLGQGTYNEQFF,TGTGCCAGCACCTCATTGGGACAGGGCACCTACAATGAGCAGTTCTTC
TRBV12-3/TRBV12-4,NA,NA,TRBJ1-2,CASSSLEGMGGYTF,TGTGCCAGCAGTTCCCTTGAGGGAATGGGAGGCTACACCTTC
TRBV20-1,few,NA,TRBJ2-7,CSASGRSSSYEQYF,TGCAGTGCTAGTGGGCGATCAAGCTCCTACGAGCAGTACTTC
TRBV27,few,NA,TRBJ2-3,CASSPALPVYTDTQYF,TGTGCCAGCAGTCCCGCTTTACCCGTATACACAGATACGCAGTATTTT
TRBV5-5,NA,NA,TRBJ2-5,CASSDPGSETQYF,TGTGCCAGCAGTGATCCAGGGTCAGAGACCCAGTACTTC
TRBV27,NA,TRBD2,TRBJ2-1,CASRPGLAGGCNEQFF,TGTGCCAGCAGACCAGGACTAGCGGGAGGGTGCAATGAGCAGTTCTTC